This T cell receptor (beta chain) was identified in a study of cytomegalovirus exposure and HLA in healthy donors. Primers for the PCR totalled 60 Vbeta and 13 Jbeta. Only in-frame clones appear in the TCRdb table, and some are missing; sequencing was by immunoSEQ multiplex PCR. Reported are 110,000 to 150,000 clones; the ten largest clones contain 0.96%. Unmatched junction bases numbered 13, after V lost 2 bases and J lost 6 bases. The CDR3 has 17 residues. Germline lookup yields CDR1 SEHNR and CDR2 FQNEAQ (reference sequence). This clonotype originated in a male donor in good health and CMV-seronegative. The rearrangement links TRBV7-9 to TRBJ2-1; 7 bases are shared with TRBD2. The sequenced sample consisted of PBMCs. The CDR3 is CASSLLSRVGRGNEQFF. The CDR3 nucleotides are TGTGCCAGCAGCTTATTATCGCGGGTGGGGAGGGGCAATGAGCAGTTCTTC.